This TCR beta chain was captured in a study of OX40 agonist ivuxolimab in advanced cancers. Study-wide context: Patients undergoing dose escalation presented with hepatocellular carcinoma, melanoma, renal cell or head and neck cancer.

The study's findings and limits: At 0.1 to 3.0 mg/kg and by week 6, clonal expansion occurred in CD4+ and CD8+ blood T cells. Nonresponders included some who also had low normalized T-cell clonal expansion. Antigen specificity of clonally expanded peripheral T cells was not established.

TCRdb's table, derived via immunoSEQ multiplex PCR, lists solely in-frame clones and lacks some. The profile shows about 98,000 clones, approximately 88% of them singletons. The sample holds one count of this clone. The antigen is not known. The germline gene is not matched at one end of the junction; a read error may be the cause. The germline CDR1 and CDR2 sequences are SSHAT and FNYEAQ (reference sequence). The CDR3 contains 14 residues. This sample comprised CD4+ or CD8+ T cells sorted from blood, obtained in a trial of the OX40 agonist ivuxolimab. This chain links TRBV7-7 with TRBJ2-7; TRBD1 is a possible D gene (6 bases). This TCR was recovered from an adult with an advanced solid tumor such as melanoma, head and neck, liver or kidney cancer. This CDR3 reads CASNLSQGSGEQYF. CDR3 nucleotides: TGTGCCAGCAACTTAAGCCAGGGGTCTGGGGAGCAGTACTTC.